This is a list of T cell receptor beta chains from one sample in a study of blood T cells in healthy people across ages. Each CDR3 protein gets one entry after TCRdb re-called the 5' RACE reads with MiXCR. Among approximately 1.5 million distinct CDR3 sequences listed, 42% were seen once. Sequencing input: blood. These receptors all stem from a woman in her late teens or twenties in good health. The CDR3 runs from the conserved cysteine through the conserved F or W. The D gene is left open where the match is weak. A clone size is listed for some rows: how often the clone was seen (once, few, many), or a class if it is expanded.

V	J	D	size	length	DNA	CDR3
TRBV7-9	TRBJ1-1	NA	few	15	TGTGCCAGCAGCTTGTGGCTCGCGGGGAACACTGAAGCTTTCTTT	CASSLWLAGNTEAFF
TRBV28	TRBJ2-5	NA	once	13	TGTGCCAGCAGTGCCCACAGGGTGGTGACCCAGTACTTC	CASSAHRVVTQYF
TRBV12-3/TRBV12-4	TRBJ1-5	NA	NA	14	TGTGCCAGCAGAGCGAACAGGCACAATCAGCCCCAGCATTTT	CASRANRHNQPQHF
TRBV27	TRBJ2-1	TRBD1	NA	14	TGTGCCAGCGGATGGACAGGGGAAAACAATGAGCAGTTCTTC	CASGWTGENNEQFF
TRBV6-2/TRBV6-3	TRBJ2-4	NA	NA	15	TGTGCCAGCAGTTACTCGGACCTTTACAAAAACATTCAGTACTTC	CASSYSDLYKNIQYF
TRBV12-3/TRBV12-4	TRBJ2-6	NA	NA	11	TGTGCCAGCAGGGCCGTAGGGATCCTGACTTTC	CASRAVGILTF
TRBV2	TRBJ2-7	NA	NA	16	TGTGCCAGCAGTGTTCGGCGGCCCCAAGTTGGCTACGAGCAGTACTTC	CASSVRRPQVGYEQYF
TRBV6-2/TRBV6-3	TRBJ2-1	TRBD2	NA	16	TGTGCCAGCAGTGACGTTGGGACTAGCCGAGACAATGAGCAGTTCTTC	CASSDVGTSRDNEQFF
TRBV5-1	TRBJ2-1	TRBD1	many	16	TGCGCCAGCAGCTTGGTGGGGACAGGCTCCTACAATGAGCAGTTCTTC	CASSLVGTGSYNEQFF
TRBV13	TRBJ2-7	TRBD2	few	15	TGTGCCAGCAGCGCGGGGACTAGCGGGAGGTACGAGCAGTACTTC	CASSAGTSGRYEQYF
TRBV4-3	TRBJ1-5	NA	few	16	TGCGCCAGCAGCCAAGAGACACGGCCGGGCAATCAGCCCCAGCATTTT	CASSQETRPGNQPQHF
TRBV29-1	TRBJ1-1	NA	NA	14	TGCAGCGTTCGAAAGGGAGACTATACTACTGAAGCTTTCTTT	CSVRKGDYTTEAFF